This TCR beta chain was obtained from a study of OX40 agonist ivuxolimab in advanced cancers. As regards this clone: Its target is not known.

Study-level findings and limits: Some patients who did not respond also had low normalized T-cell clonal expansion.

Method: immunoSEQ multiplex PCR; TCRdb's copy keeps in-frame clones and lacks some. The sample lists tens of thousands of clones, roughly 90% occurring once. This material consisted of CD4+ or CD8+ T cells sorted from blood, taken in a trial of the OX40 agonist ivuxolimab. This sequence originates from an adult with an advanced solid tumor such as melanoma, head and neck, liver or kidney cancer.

This CDR3 reads CASRGPGGQSPNSYNSPLHF. The CDR3 region has the DNA TGCGCCAGCCGGGGGCCAGGCGGTCAGAGTCCCAACTCCTATAATTCACCCCTCCACTTT. The chain employs TRBV5-1 and TRBJ1-6; tentative D call: TRBD1 (6 bases). The ends were cut back, 7 bases at V and 0 bases at J, with 26 bases in the middle. This CDR3 is built from 20 residues. The germline CDR1 and CDR2 sequences are SGHRS and YFSETQ.